The entry below describes one T cell receptor beta chain. The data stem from a study of blood T cells in healthy people across ages. Combining a sample-barcoded 5' primer with a J-beta primer mix, a second PCR ran for roughly 6 to 11 cycles. TCRdb independently ran MiXCR on the 5' RACE reads; one entry per CDR3 protein. The sample records 1.5 million to 2 million distinct CDR3 sequences, less than 50% being singletons. This CDR3 is built from 11 residues. V was clipped by 8 bases and J by 4 bases, with 11 bases between them. Germline loops: CDR1 DFQATT, CDR2 SNEGSKA (reference sequence). Sequencing was carried out using blood. The sequence was collected from a middle-aged woman in good health. The chain is built from TRBV20-1 and TRBJ1-2; the D gene is possibly TRBD1 (6 bases). CDR3 bases: TGCAGTCCAGGGGCTACCTATGGCTACACCTTC. Protein: CSPGATYGYTF.